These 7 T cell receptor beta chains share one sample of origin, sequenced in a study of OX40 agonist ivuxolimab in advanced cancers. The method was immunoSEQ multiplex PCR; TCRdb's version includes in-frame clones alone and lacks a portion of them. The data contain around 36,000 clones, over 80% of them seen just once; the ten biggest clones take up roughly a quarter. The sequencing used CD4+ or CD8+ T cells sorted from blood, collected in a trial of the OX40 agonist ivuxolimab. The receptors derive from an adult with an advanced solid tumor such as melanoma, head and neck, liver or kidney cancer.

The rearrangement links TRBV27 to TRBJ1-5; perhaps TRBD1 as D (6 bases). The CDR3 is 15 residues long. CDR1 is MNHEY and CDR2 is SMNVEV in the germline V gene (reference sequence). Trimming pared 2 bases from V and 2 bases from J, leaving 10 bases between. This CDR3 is CASSLTGTRNQPQHF. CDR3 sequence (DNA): TGTGCCAGCAGTTTAACCGGGACACGCAATCAGCCCCAGCATTTT.

The CDR3 loop is CASSYSGGEQFF. The CDR3 DNA follows: TGTGCCAGCAGTTACTCTGGGGGTGAGCAGTTCTTC. The chain combines TRBV6-5 with TRBJ2-1, with D tentatively TRBD1 or TRBD2 (5 bases each). V lost 0 bases and J lost 9, with 6 bases in between. Germline V gives CDR1 MNHEY, CDR2 SVGAGI. The CDR3 contains 12 residues.

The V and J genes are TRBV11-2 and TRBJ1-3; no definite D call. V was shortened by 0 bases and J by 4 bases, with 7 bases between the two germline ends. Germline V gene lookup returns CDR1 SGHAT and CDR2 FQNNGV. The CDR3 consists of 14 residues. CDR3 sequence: CASSLEFSGNTIYF. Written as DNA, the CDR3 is TGTGCCAGCAGCTTAGAATTTAGCGGAAACACCATATATTTT. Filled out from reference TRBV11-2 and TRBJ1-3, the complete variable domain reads EAGVAQSPRYKIIEKRQSVAFWCNPISGHATLYWYQQILGQGPKLLIQFQNNGVVDDSQLPKDRFSAERLKGVDSTLKIQPAKLEDSAVYLCASSLEFSGNTIYFGEGSWLTVV.

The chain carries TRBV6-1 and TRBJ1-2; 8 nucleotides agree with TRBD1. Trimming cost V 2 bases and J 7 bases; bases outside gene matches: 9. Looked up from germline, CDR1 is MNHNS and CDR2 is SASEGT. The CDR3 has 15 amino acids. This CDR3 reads CASSEWGQEGSGYTF. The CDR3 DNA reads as TGTGCCAGCAGTGAATGGGGACAGGAAGGCTCTGGCTACACCTTC.

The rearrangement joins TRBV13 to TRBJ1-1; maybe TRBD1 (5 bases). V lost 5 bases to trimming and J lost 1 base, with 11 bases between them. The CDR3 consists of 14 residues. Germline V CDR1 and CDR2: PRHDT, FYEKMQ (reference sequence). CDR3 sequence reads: CASSPRVSNTEAFF. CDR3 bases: TGTGCCAGCAGCCCCAGGGTATCGAACACTGAAGCTTTCTTT.

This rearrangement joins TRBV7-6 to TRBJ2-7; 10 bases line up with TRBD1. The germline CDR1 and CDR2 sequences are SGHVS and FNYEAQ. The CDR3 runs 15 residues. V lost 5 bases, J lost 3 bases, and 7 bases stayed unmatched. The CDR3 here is CASSLRTGGIYEQYF. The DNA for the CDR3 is TGTGCCAGCAGCCTTAGGACAGGGGGGATCTACGAGCAGTACTTC.

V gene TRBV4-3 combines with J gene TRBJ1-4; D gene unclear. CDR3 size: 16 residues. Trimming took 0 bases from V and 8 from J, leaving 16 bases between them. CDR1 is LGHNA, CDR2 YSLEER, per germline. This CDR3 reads CASSQDRPLNDEKLFF. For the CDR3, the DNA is TGCGCCAGCAGCCAAGACCGGCCGCTGAACGACGAAAAACTGTTTTTT.